The T cell receptor beta chain described here comes from a study of post-analysis software for immune sequencing data. The CDR3 consists of 14 residues. V dropped 5 bases and J dropped 8; count of bases not matched to a gene: 7. This clonotype has just a few counts. No antigen is known for it. Included in the TCR beta cDNA libraries were unique molecular identifiers. TCRdb processed the PCR reads anew with MiXCR; each CDR3 protein has one entry. The table records fewer than 850,000 distinct CDR3 sequences, about 27% of them present only once. Notes on the study in general: TRBV5-6, TRBV5-1 and TRBV20-1 were among five TRBV segments more frequent in patients than controls.

V is TRBV12-3 or TRBV12-4 and J is TRBJ1-4, with TRBD1 matching 8 bases. The TCR was taken from a girl between 5 and 17 years old with multiple sclerosis. The source material was blood. The CDR3 nucleotides read TGTGCCAGCAGTCGGACAGGGCGAGGCGAAAAACTGTTTTTT. This gives the protein CASSRTGRGEKLFF.